This is a list of T cell receptor beta chains from one sample in a study of blood T cell repertoires in COVID-19. Profiled with immunoSEQ multiplex PCR; TCRdb holds only in-frame clones, not every one. Of 250,000 to 350,000 clones listed, over 75% are singletons. Sequences were obtained from PBMCs or T cells enriched from blood (not recorded which). The receptors here all came from a woman in her twenties or thirties who had recovered from COVID-19. CDR3s include the opening cysteine and the closing phenylalanine or tryptophan. Fields, in order: clone size, D gene, V gene, J gene, CDR3 DNA, CDR3 protein. The D gene is left open where the match is weak. A row's size may be missing; if present it is once, few, many or a size class.

>NA|NA|TRBV18|TRBJ1-1
TGTGCCAGCTCACCGCAGGGGAGCACTGAAGCTTTCTTT
CASSPQGSTEAFF
>NA|NA|TRBV5-8|TRBJ1-1
TGTGCCAGCAGCTTGGTACGGAGGGCCACTGAAGCTTTCTTT
CASSLVRRATEAFF
>NA|TRBD1|TRBV5-1|TRBJ1-1
TGCGCCAGCAGCCCGGGACAGGGGAACACTGAAGCTTTCTTT
CASSPGQGNTEAFF
>NA|NA|TRBV28|TRBJ2-3
TGTGCCAGCAGTTTGGTGGGGGGAGATACGCAGTATTTT
CASSLVGGDTQYF
>NA|TRBD1|TRBV27|TRBJ1-5
TGTGCCAGCAGTTTATCACAGGGGGAAATGAATCAGCCCCAGCATTTT
CASSLSQGEMNQPQHF
>NA|NA|TRBV6-5|TRBJ2-7
TGTGCCAGCAGCCGCCAGGGGTTCGGCGTCGAGCAGTACTTC
CASSRQGFGVEQYF
>NA|NA|TRBV15|TRBJ1-2
TGTGCCACCAGCAGAGATTGGCAGGATGGCTACACCTTC
CATSRDWQDGYTF
>NA|NA|TRBV4-3|TRBJ2-7
TGCGCCAGCAGCCTAGCAGAGGGAGTCGAACAGTACTTC
CASSLAEGVEQYF
>NA|NA|TRBV28|TRBJ2-7
TGTGCCAGCAGTTTGGGCGGAGGGGCCGCCTCCTCGGGAGAGCAGTACTTC
CASSLGGGAASSGEQYF
>NA|TRBD2|TRBV19|TRBJ2-4
TGTGCCAGTGCACTTGGACTAGGTACTTCCAAAAACATTCAGTACTTC
CASALGLGTSKNIQYF
>NA|TRBD1|TRBV11-1|TRBJ2-7
TGTGCCAGCAGCTTGTCGACCGGGACAGGGTCCTACGAGCAGTACTTC
CASSLSTGTGSYEQYF
>NA|NA|TRBV19|TRBJ1-2
TGTGCCAGTAGTATAGATCTTTTCGGGGGATCGAGTGGCTACACCTTC
CASSIDLFGGSSGYTF
>NA|NA|TRBV19|TRBJ1-1
TGTGCCAACTACCACCAGCACACTGAAGCTTTCTTT
CANYHQHTEAFF
>NA|NA|TRBV6-5|TRBJ2-7
TGTGCCAGCAGTTACTCGTCGGGATCCGCGGCCTACGAGCAGTACTTC
CASSYSSGSAAYEQYF
>NA|NA|TRBV3-1/TRBV3-2|TRBJ1-2
TGTGCCAGCAGCCCCGTGGACACGATTAGTGGCTACACCTTC
CASSPVDTISGYTF
>NA|TRBD1|TRBV5-1|TRBJ1-1
TGCGCCAGCAGCTTGGGTGGGACAGCCAACACTGAAGCTTTCTTT
CASSLGGTANTEAFF
>NA|NA|TRBV30|TRBJ1-6
TGTGCCTGGAGGACTTCCTCCTATAATTCACCCCTCCACTTT
CAWRTSSYNSPLHF
>once|NA|TRBV12-3/TRBV12-4|TRBJ2-7
TGTGCCAGCAGTAGGACAGTCTACGAGCAGTACTTC
CASSRTVYEQYF
>NA|NA|TRBV3-1/TRBV3-2|TRBJ1-2
TGTGCCAGCAGCCCAATAATGAACTCGGATGGCTACACCTTC
CASSPIMNSDGYTF
>NA|NA|TRBV10-1|TRBJ1-1
TGCGCCAGCAGTGAGTCGCGGCGGATCAACACTGAAGCTTTCTTT
CASSESRRINTEAFF
>NA|NA|TRBV19|TRBJ1-4
TGTGCCAGTAACCCAGGGGACACCTCACTTGAAAAACTGTTTTTT
CASNPGDTSLEKLFF
>NA|TRBD2|TRBV5-1|TRBJ2-1
TGCGCCAGCAGCTTTTTAGCGGGAATATCCTACAATGAGCAGTTCTTC
CASSFLAGISYNEQFF
>NA|TRBD1|TRBV2|TRBJ1-6
TGTGCCAGCAGTGAAGTCCGGGACAGGGTTTCACCCCTCCACTTT
CASSEVRDRVSPLHF
>NA|TRBD1|TRBV5-1|TRBJ2-7
TGCGCCAGCCACCCACTCAGACAGGGGGCCCCCTCCTACGAGCAGTACTTC
CASHPLRQGAPSYEQYF
>NA|NA|TRBV5-1|TRBJ1-2
TGCGCCAGCAGCTTTCAACCAGGCAACCTCTATGGCTACACCTTC
CASSFQPGNLYGYTF
>NA|NA|TRBV19|TRBJ1-6
TGTGCCAGTAGCCGATCCCCATTGGACAGTTATAATTCACCCCTCCACTTT
CASSRSPLDSYNSPLHF
>NA|TRBD1|TRBV30|TRBJ1-2
TGTGCCTGGAGGGACAGGGGAATAAACTATGGCTACACCTTC
CAWRDRGINYGYTF
>NA|NA|TRBV11-3|TRBJ2-3
TGTGCCAGCAGCCCTCGGACAGCCACAGATACGCAGTATTTT
CASSPRTATDTQYF
>once|NA|TRBV3-1/TRBV3-2|TRBJ1-3
TGTGCCAGCAGTAGGGGGACCTCTGGAAACACCATATATTTT
CASSRGTSGNTIYF
>NA|NA|TRBV7-3|TRBJ2-1
TGTGCCAGCAGCCCTCCCGGTAGCTCCTACAATGAGCAGTTCTTC
CASSPPGSSYNEQFF
>once|TRBD1|TRBV6-6|TRBJ2-1
TGTGCCAGCAGAAGGGACAGGACCTACAATGAGCAGTTCTTC
CASRRDRTYNEQFF
>NA|NA|TRBV6-5|TRBJ1-5
TGTGCCAGCAGGCGGGACAGCAATCAGCCCCAGCATTTT
CASRRDSNQPQHF
>NA|TRBD2|TRBV2|TRBJ2-7
TGTGCCAGCAGTGGGACTAGCGGGAAGCGGGACGAGCAGTACTTC
CASSGTSGKRDEQYF
>NA|TRBD1|TRBV2|TRBJ1-2
TGTGCCAGCAGAGGACAGGGACTAAACTATGGCTACACCTTC
CASRGQGLNYGYTF
>NA|NA|TRBV28|TRBJ1-2
TGTGCCAGCAGCCTGGTTAGGGGGAACTATGGCTACACCTTC
CASSLVRGNYGYTF
>NA|NA|TRBV29-1|TRBJ1-2
TGCAGCGTTGATAATTTCGGGGAACGGGGCTATGGCTACACCTTC
CSVDNFGERGYGYTF
>NA|NA|TRBV29-1|TRBJ1-2
TGCAGCGTGGGTCGCTCGGGAAATAATGGCTACACCTTC
CSVGRSGNNGYTF
>NA|NA|TRBV9|TRBJ2-1
TGTGCCAGCAGCGTAGGGAGGGAGCTCTATTACAATGAGCAGTTCTTC
CASSVGRELYYNEQFF
>NA|TRBD1|TRBV28|TRBJ2-7
TGTGCCAGCAGTTTAGGAACAGGGGTCCTTATACTGAGCTCCTACGAGCAGTACTTC
CASSLGTGVLILSSYEQYF
>NA|TRBD2|TRBV3-1/TRBV3-2|TRBJ2-7
TGTGCCAGCAGCCTACTGCCCGGGGGGGAGAACTACGAGCAGTACTTC
CASSLLPGGENYEQYF
>once|NA|TRBV15|TRBJ1-2
TGTGCCACCAGCAGCGAATCAGGGCAAGATGGCTACACCTTC
CATSSESGQDGYTF
>NA|TRBD2|TRBV2|TRBJ2-3
TGTGCCACTACGAGGGCTAGCGGATTTGCAGATACGCAGTATTTT
CATTRASGFADTQYF
>NA|NA|TRBV28|TRBJ1-3
TGTGCCAGCAGGGAGGTGGTCTCTGGAAACACCATATATTTT
CASREVVSGNTIYF
>NA|TRBD1|TRBV30|TRBJ2-7
TGTGCCTGGAGGAAGGACAGGCTGTCCTACGAGCAGTACTTC
CAWRKDRLSYEQYF
>NA|NA|TRBV2|TRBJ2-1
TGTGCCAGCATAAGTAAGAGCTCCTACAATGAGCAGTTCTTC
CASISKSSYNEQFF
>NA|NA|TRBV7-8|TRBJ2-5
TGTGCCAGCAGCTCCTCCCCCAGGGTACAAGAGACCCAGTACTTC
CASSSSPRVQETQYF
>once|NA|TRBV27|TRBJ2-1
TGTGCCAGCAGTTGGGAAAAGGGGCACAATGAGCAGTTCTTC
CASSWEKGHNEQFF
>NA|NA|TRBV28|TRBJ2-6
TGTGCCAGCAGTTTGTTCAGGCAACCCTCTGGGGCCAACGTCCTGACTTTC
CASSLFRQPSGANVLTF
>NA|NA|TRBV27|TRBJ1-5
TGTGCCAGCAGTTTGAGGGAGAATCAGCCCCAGCATTTT
CASSLRENQPQHF
>NA|NA|TRBV5-1|TRBJ2-2
TGCGCCAGCAGTGATCCCGAGGGTGGAGTCTACACCGGGGAGCTGTTTTTT
CASSDPEGGVYTGELFF
>NA|NA|TRBV28|TRBJ1-1
TGTGCCAGCAGTTTTCGGGATGTTGAAGCTTTCTTT
CASSFRDVEAFF
>once|TRBD2|TRBV9|TRBJ2-3
TGTGCCAGCAGCACCACCGGGACTACCACAGATACGCAGTATTTT
CASSTTGTTTDTQYF
>NA|TRBD2|TRBV6-1|TRBJ2-5
TGTGCCAGCAGTGATTGGGGGGGCCAAGAGACCCAGTACTTC
CASSDWGGQETQYF
>NA|TRBD2|TRBV9|TRBJ2-3
TGTGCCAGCAGCTCCGGGGGGGGTGGCTCAGATACGCAGTATTTT
CASSSGGGGSDTQYF